The source of this T cell receptor beta chain is a study of T cell changes during pregnancy in multiple sclerosis. Trimming removed 3 bases from V and 1 base from J; junction bases left unmatched: 6. Germline V gives CDR1 GTSNPN, CDR2 SVGIG (reference sequence). This CDR3 has 16 amino acids. Using immunoSEQ multiplex PCR, the repertoire was profiled, and TCRdb retains in-frame clones only, with some absent. The sample has approximately 85,000 clones; about 94% are singletons. Sequenced material: peripheral blood, taken in the third trimester of pregnancy. This sequence originates from a female donor with multiple sclerosis, enrolled in a pregnancy study. The J gene is TRBJ2-2, the V gene TRBV30, with 9 bases lining up with TRBD1. DNA for the CDR3: TGTGCCTGGAGGGGGTGGGGACAGGGGAACACCGGGGAGCTGTTTTTT. Encoded protein: CAWRGWGQGNTGELFF.